This T cell receptor (beta chain) was identified during a study of OX40 agonist ivuxolimab in advanced cancers. Sequencing used immunoSEQ multiplex PCR; TCRdb keeps in-frame clones, though not all of them. The repertoire holds around 42,000 clones, with approximately 88% as singletons. Trimming cost V 3 bases and J 2 bases, with 5 bases left between them. The germline V gene has CDR1 SGHRS and CDR2 YFSETQ. The CDR3 length is 12 residues. This chain connects TRBV5-1 to TRBJ2-5, with D unclear. This specimen was CD4+ or CD8+ T cells sorted from blood, taken in a trial of the OX40 agonist ivuxolimab. The source of this sequence is an adult with an advanced solid tumor such as melanoma, head and neck, liver or kidney cancer. The CDR3 is CASSWDQETQYF. The DNA of the CDR3 is TGCGCCAGCAGCTGGGATCAAGAGACCCAGTACTTC.